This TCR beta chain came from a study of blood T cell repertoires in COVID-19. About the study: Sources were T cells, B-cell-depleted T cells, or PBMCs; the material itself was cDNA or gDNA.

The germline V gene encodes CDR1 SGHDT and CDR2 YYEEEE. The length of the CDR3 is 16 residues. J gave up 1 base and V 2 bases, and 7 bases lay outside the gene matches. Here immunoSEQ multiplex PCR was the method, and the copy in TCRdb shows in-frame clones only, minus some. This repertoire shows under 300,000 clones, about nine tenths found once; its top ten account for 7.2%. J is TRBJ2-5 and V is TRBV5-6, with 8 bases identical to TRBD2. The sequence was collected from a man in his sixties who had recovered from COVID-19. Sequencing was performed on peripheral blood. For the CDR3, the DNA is TGTGCCAGCAGCTTTGGGCAGCGGGGGCCCCAAGAGACCCAGTACTTC. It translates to CASSFGQRGPQETQYF.